What follows is one T cell receptor (beta chain) and its context. The record originates from a study of beta chain features in type 1 diabetes. The study reverse transcribed the entire isolated RNA, so it sequenced expressed TCRB transcripts. Sequenced by immunoSEQ multiplex PCR; TCRdb stores in-frame clones only, minus some. The sample lists 900,000 or so clones, 15% to 20% occurring once. The J segment lost 4 bases and the V segment lost 1 base, leaving 10 bases of the junction unmatched. This CDR3 has 17 amino acids. Germline V lookup: CDR1 LGHNA, CDR2 YSLEER. The chain carries TRBV4-3 and TRBJ2-7; TRBD2 matches at 10 bases. Sample: naive CD4+ T cells from blood. The source is a woman under 30 in good health. The CDR3 coding sequence is TGCGCCAGCAGCCAAGGACTAGCTAGCGGGAGTGGGTACGAGCAGTACTTC. Its protein is CASSQGLASGSGYEQYF.